The next 4 T cell receptor beta chains were all read from a single sample in a study of T cell responses to AZD1222 COVID-19 vaccine (dated by TCRdb to about 2021). Libraries were prepared through the immunoSEQ multiplex PCR assay. The clones in this table, taken by TCRdb from immuneACCESS, are in-frame only. Not every clone is retained; where verified, under half of the shortfall comes from an unresolved V gene, and the cause of the rest is unknown. Present in this sample are approximately 140,000 clones, about nine tenths of which were seen just once. The top ten hold around 3.7% of the sample. The time point label, read with the paper, signifies: baseline before first vaccination. The sample here was peripheral blood, taken on day 0 of AZD1222 vaccination. The receptors come from an adult in good health.

The chain employs TRBV7-8 and TRBJ2-7; TRBD2 agrees at 12 bases. In germline, CDR1 is SGHVS, CDR2 FQNEAQ. V shed 1 base and J 3 bases; nucleotides not matched to a gene: 13. The CDR3 consists of 19 residues. CDR3: CASSLGLSTSGSPFYEQYF. The CDR3 coding sequence is TGTGCCAGCAGCTTAGGTTTGTCGACTAGCGGGAGCCCCTTCTACGAGCAGTACTTC.

V is TRBV27 and J is TRBJ1-1; 7 bases are shared with TRBD1. Germline trimming cut 5 bases from V and 12 bases from J; bases unmatched to any gene: 15. This CDR3 is built from 14 residues. CDR1 and CDR2 from the germline V gene are MNHEY and SMNVEV (reference sequence). CDR3 sequence (DNA): TGTGCCAGCAGTCTCGCCGCGGACAGGCCTCTGCCTTTCTTT. Translated: CASSLAADRPLPFF.

This clone occurred a few times. The rearrangement joins TRBV5-1 to TRBJ2-1; D possibly uses TRBD1 or TRBD2 (5 bases each). CDR3 length: 16 residues. The V end lost 3 bases, the J end lost 0 bases, and 13 bases lay between the germline ends. CDR1 is SGHRS and CDR2 is YFSETQ in the germline V gene. This CDR3 reads CASSSGDGYSYNEQFF. The CDR3, as DNA: TGCGCCAGCAGCTCTGGGGACGGGTACTCCTACAATGAGCAGTTCTTC. Full variable domain (missing parts from reference TRBV5-1 and TRBJ2-1): KAGVTQTPRYLIKTRGQQVTLSCSPISGHRSVSWYQQTPGQGLQFLFEYFSETQRNKGNFPGRFSGRQFSNSRSEMNVSTLELGDSALYLCASSSGDGYSYNEQFFGPGTRLTVL.

This chain links TRBV5-4 with TRBJ2-1; the match to TRBD2 covers 13 bases. J was trimmed by 3 bases and V by 0 bases; bases with no gene match: 0. From germline, CDR1 is SGHNT and CDR2 YYREEE (reference sequence). The CDR3 is 16 amino acids. CDR3 coding DNA: TGTGCCAGCAGCTTGGGGACTAGCGGGAGCTACAATGAGCAGTTCTTC. Translating it yields CASSLGTSGSYNEQFF.